The clone carrying this T cell receptor (beta chain) was detected once. As to treatment: 15 to 20 received Ad26.COV2.S at low or high dose, single or two shots; roughly 5 received placebo; per-sample allocation not given. Samples analyzed were those drawn on day 63 after the first vaccine or placebo injection. Produced via immunoSEQ multiplex PCR; TCRdb's table is partial and in-frame only. The data hold approximately 250,000 clones, with approximately 90% observed a single time. This record belongs to a study of Ad26.COV2.S vaccination and SARS-CoV-2 variants. The ends lost 0 bases at V and 9 bases at J; junction bases unmatched: 3. CDR1 is LGHNA, CDR2 YSLEER, per germline. The CDR3 contains 14 residues.

The clonotype comes from a person aged 18-60 years who received the Ad26.COV2.S COVID-19 vaccine or a placebo. The specimen comprised peripheral blood, sampled in a trial of Ad26.COV2.S vaccine versus placebo. The chain carries TRBV4-3 and TRBJ2-3; 10 bases are shared with TRBD2. CDR3 residues: CASSQEASGGTQYF. In DNA form, the CDR3 reads TGCGCCAGCAGCCAAGAAGCTAGCGGGGGAACGCAGTATTTT.